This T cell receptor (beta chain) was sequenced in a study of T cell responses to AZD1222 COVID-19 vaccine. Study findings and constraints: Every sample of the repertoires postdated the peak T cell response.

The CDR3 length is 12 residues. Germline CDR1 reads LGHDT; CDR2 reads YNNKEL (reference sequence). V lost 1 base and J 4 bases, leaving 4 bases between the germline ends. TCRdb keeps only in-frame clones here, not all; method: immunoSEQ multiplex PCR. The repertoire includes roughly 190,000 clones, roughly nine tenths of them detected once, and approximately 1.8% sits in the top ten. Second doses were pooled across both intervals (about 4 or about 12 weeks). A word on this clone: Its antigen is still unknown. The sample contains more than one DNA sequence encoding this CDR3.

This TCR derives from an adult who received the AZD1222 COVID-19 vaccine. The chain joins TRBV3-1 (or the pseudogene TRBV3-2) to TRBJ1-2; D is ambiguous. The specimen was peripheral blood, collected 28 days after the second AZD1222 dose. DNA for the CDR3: TGTGCCAGCAGCCAAGCGGTCTATGGCTACACCTTC. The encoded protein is CASSQAVYGYTF.